These 29 T cell receptor beta chains came from one sample sequenced in a study of beta chain features in type 1 diabetes. The study, taken as a whole, reports: Among all four CD4+ subsets, Type 1 diabetes patients had TCRB CDR3s that were moderately but significantly shorter.

No antigens are known for them. Reverse transcription of all isolated RNA meant that expressed TCRB transcripts were sequenced. Clones were sequenced by immunoSEQ multiplex PCR, and TCRdb holds only the in-frame ones, with some missing. The table includes 200,000 to 250,000 clones, about 14% detected once. The sample consisted of naive CD4+ T cells from blood. Receptor source: a young man with type 1 diabetes.

The chain joins TRBV2 to TRBJ2-1, with D perhaps TRBD1 (5 bases). Germline-derived CDR1 and CDR2 are SNHLY and FYNNEI. V lost 2 bases and J lost 8, with 13 bases in between. The CDR3 length is 14 residues. CDR3 sequence (DNA): TGTGCCAGCAGTGAATTTGACAGTGGGGATGAGCAGTTCTTC. This sequence encodes CASSEFDSGDEQFF.

The chain combines TRBV4-1 with TRBJ1-1; TRBD1 might be the D (6 bases). The V gene lost 4 bases and the J gene lost 5 bases, with 17 bases spanning the gap. The CDR3 extends over 15 amino acids. CDR1 is MGHRA and CDR2 is YSYEKL in the germline V gene. The CDR3 nucleotides read TGCGCCAGCAGCCCGGGGACACAGGGAGGGACTGAAGCTTTCTTT. It encodes CASSPGTQGGTEAFF.

This chain links TRBV18 with TRBJ2-5; D not certain. V was pared by 0 bases and J by 1 base, with 3 bases between. The CDR3 has 13 residues. Looked up from germline, CDR1 is KGHSH and CDR2 is LQKENI. CDR3 region: CASSPPAQETQYF. CDR3 DNA sequence: TGTGCCAGCTCACCACCGGCCCAAGAGACCCAGTACTTC.

This clone was seen only a few times. The V gene is TRBV15, the J gene TRBJ2-7; 8 bases map to TRBD1. CDR1 LNHNV and CDR2 YYDKDF come from the germline V gene (reference sequence). The CDR3 extends over 13 amino acids. V shed 5 bases and J 2 bases; nucleotides not matched to a gene: 2. CDR3 in amino acids: CATSPGQAYEQYF. CDR3 DNA sequence: TGTGCCACCAGCCCGGGACAGGCCTACGAGCAGTACTTC. The whole variable domain, remainder taken from reference TRBV15 and TRBJ2-7, is DAMVIQNPRYQVTQFGKPVTLSCSQTLNHNVMYWYQQKSSQAPKLLFHYYDKDFNNEADTPDNFQSRRPNTSFCFLDIRSPGLGDTAMYLCATSPGQAYEQYFGPGTRLTVT.

This clone has more than one count but fewer than ten. The chain has TRBV6-5 and TRBJ2-7; 9 positions agree with TRBD2. Germline V lookup: CDR1 MNHEY, CDR2 SVGAGI. CDR3 size: 13 residues. With 5 bases clipped from V and 3 bases from J, the junction kept 2 bases outside the gene matches. CDR3 sequence reads: CASSRLADYEQYF. As DNA, the CDR3 is TGTGCCAGCAGTAGACTAGCGGACTACGAGCAGTACTTC.

This clone was observed a few times. The V gene is TRBV30, the J gene TRBJ2-3; D may be TRBD2 (7 bases). Trimming removed 3 bases from V and 4 bases from J, with 26 bases in between. The CDR3 is 18 amino acids. Looked up from germline, CDR1 is GTSNPN and CDR2 is SVGIG (reference sequence). Here the CDR3 reads CAWSLGGGHGGRADTQYF. The CDR3 DNA is TGTGCCTGGAGCCTTGGGGGGGGACACGGTGGAAGGGCAGATACGCAGTATTTT.

The V gene is TRBV30, the J gene TRBJ1-5; tentative D call: TRBD1 (5 bases). CDR3 length: 17 amino acids. V lost 0 bases, J lost 3 bases, and 18 bases lay in between. Germline CDR1 GTSNPN, CDR2 SVGIG (reference sequence). The DNA for the CDR3 is TGTGCCTGGAGTGTAGGGCGGGACTCCGGTCTCAATCAGCCCCAGCATTTT. Translating gives CAWSVGRDSGLNQPQHF.

The chain combines TRBV6-4 with TRBJ1-2, with D perhaps TRBD1 (5 bases). Trimming took 0 bases from V and 13 from J, leaving 15 bases between them. The length of the CDR3 is 13 residues. The V gene's germline CDR1 is MRHNA and CDR2 SNTAGT. The CDR3 here is CASSDSGILGLTF. The CDR3 region has the DNA TGTGCCAGCAGTGACTCTGGCATACTGGGACTCACCTTC.

This clone was seen a few times. The V gene is TRBV2, the J gene TRBJ2-5, with 7 nucleotides matching TRBD1. The V gene's germline CDR1 is SNHLY and CDR2 FYNNEI. V lost 8 bases, J lost 5 bases, and 14 bases stayed unmatched. This CDR3 is 15 amino acids long. CDR3 coding DNA: TGTGCCAGCGGAGACCCCCGGACAGGCAAGGAGACCCAGTACTTC. Amino acid sequence: CASGDPRTGKETQYF.

This clone has just a few counts. V usage is TRBV6-1 and J usage is TRBJ2-7; TRBD2 aligns across 10 bases. Trimming took 10 bases from V and 4 from J; bases not matched to a gene: 7. The CDR3 is 13 amino acids. From germline, CDR1 is MNHNS and CDR2 SASEGT. CDR3 in DNA: TGTGCCACAACAGCGGGGGGGCGGTACGAGCAGTACTTC. Encoded protein: CATTAGGRYEQYF.

This chain uses TRBV19 with TRBJ1-1, with a tentative D call TRBD1 (6 bases). V shed 4 bases and J shed 4 bases, with 13 bases lying between them. The CDR3 totals 14 residues. In germline, CDR1 is LNHDA, CDR2 SQIVND (reference sequence). CDR3 DNA sequence: TGTGCCAGTAGTAAACAGGGTGGTCGCACTGAAGCTTTCTTT. Its translation: CASSKQGGRTEAFF.

There are a few counts of this clone. The rearrangement links TRBV7-9 to TRBJ2-4, with 8 bases identical to TRBD2. J lost 11 bases, V lost 2 bases, and 8 bases had no gene match. The CDR3 runs 14 residues. Germline CDR1 and CDR2: SEHNR and FQNEAQ (reference sequence). The CDR3 protein is CASSLSRGDGFQYF. DNA for the CDR3: TGTGCCAGCAGCTTATCGCGGGGGGATGGTTTTCAGTACTTC.

This clone turned up a few times. This chain links TRBV5-6 with TRBJ1-1; D is unresolved. Germline loops: CDR1 SGHDT, CDR2 YYEEEE. This CDR3 region has 13 residues. Trimming removed 0 bases from V and 3 bases from J, with 6 bases in between. CDR3 in amino acids: CASSLGRDTEAFF. The CDR3 coding sequence is TGTGCCAGCAGCTTGGGACGGGACACTGAAGCTTTCTTT.

This clone has only a few counts. The chain joins TRBV5-1 to TRBJ2-6; perhaps TRBD1 as D (7 bases). Trimming removed 1 base from V and 0 bases from J, with 11 bases in between. From germline, CDR1 is SGHRS and CDR2 YFSETQ. The CDR3 is made up of 17 amino acids. The CDR3, as DNA: TGCGCCAGCAGCTTGAGCCAGGGGGGCTCTGGGGCCAACGTCCTGACTTTC. Translating it yields CASSLSQGGSGANVLTF.

The V call is TRBV19, the J call TRBJ2-7; possible D gene TRBD1, 5 bases. Germline CDR1 and CDR2: LNHDA and SQIVND (reference sequence). V was pared by 5 bases and J by 3 bases, with 17 bases between. This CDR3 is 15 amino acids long. The CDR3, as DNA: TGTGCCAGTAGTCCGGGCTCCGGACAAATCTACGAGCAGTACTTC. Translation gives CASSPGSGQIYEQYF.

The V and J genes are TRBV18 and TRBJ2-5; a weak D match, TRBD1 (5 bases). CDR3 size: 14 residues. Between the trimmed V and J ends, which lost 3 bases and 5 bases, there was a span of 13 bases. CDR1 is KGHSH, CDR2 LQKENI, per germline. The CDR3 DNA reads TGTGCCAGCTCACCTGCCCAGGGCTCGGAGACCCAGTACTTC. Its protein is CASSPAQGSETQYF. Full variable domain (missing parts from reference TRBV18 and TRBJ2-5): NAGVMQNPRHLVRRRGQEARLRCSPMKGHSHVYWYRQLPEEGLKFMVYLQKENIIDESGMPKERFSAEFPKEGPSILRIQQVVRGDSAAYFCASSPAQGSETQYFGPGTRLLVL.

The rearrangement joins TRBV11-2 to TRBJ2-3, with 9 bases aligning to TRBD1. The V gene end was trimmed by 0 bases and the J gene end by 5 bases; junction bases not matched to a gene: 12. The CDR3 covers 18 residues. The germline gives CDR1 SGHAT, CDR2 FQNNGV. The CDR3 region is CASSLDSVRTGAVDTQYF. CDR3 coding DNA: TGTGCCAGCAGCTTAGATTCTGTTAGGACAGGGGCAGTAGATACGCAGTATTTT. The entire variable domain, with the rest obtained from reference TRBV11-2 and TRBJ2-3, is as follows: EAGVAQSPRYKIIEKRQSVAFWCNPISGHATLYWYQQILGQGPKLLIQFQNNGVVDDSQLPKDRFSAERLKGVDSTLKIQPAKLEDSAVYLCASSLDSVRTGAVDTQYFGPGTRLTVL.

This chain links TRBV4-1 with TRBJ2-5; D uncertain. CDR1 MGHRA and CDR2 YSYEKL come from the germline V gene. Trimming pared 4 bases from V and 5 bases from J, leaving 14 bases between. The CDR3 has 14 amino acids. The CDR3 DNA follows: TGCGCCAGCAGCCCCCGGCAGGTAGAGGAGACCCAGTACTTC. It is translated as CASSPRQVEETQYF.

This chain connects TRBV6-1 to TRBJ1-2; 9 positions agree with TRBD1. The CDR3 length is 14 residues. V gave up 6 bases and J gave up 3 bases; unmatched junction bases: 5. Per the germline V gene, CDR1 is MNHNS and CDR2 is SASEGT. CDR3 bases: TGTGCCAGCAGCCGGGGACAGGGAGACTATGGCTACACCTTC. It yields the protein CASSRGQGDYGYTF.

V gene TRBV20-1 combines with J gene TRBJ1-2; weak D call: TRBD1 (5 bases). This CDR3 is 11 amino acids long. Germline V CDR1 and CDR2: DFQATT, SNEGSKA (reference sequence). The ends were cut back, 7 bases at V and 3 bases at J, with 9 bases in the middle. CDR3 DNA sequence: TGCAGTGGCAGGGCTGACTATGGCTACACCTTC. Its translation is CSGRADYGYTF.

The V call is TRBV19, the J call TRBJ1-5; 10 nucleotides match TRBD1. The CDR3 runs 15 residues. Per the germline V gene, CDR1 is LNHDA and CDR2 is SQIVND (reference sequence). The V segment lost 5 bases and the J segment 6 bases; nucleotides outside the gene matches: 7. For the CDR3, the DNA is TGTGCCAGTAGTGGTAGGACAGGGGGGAGTCAGCCCCAGCATTTT. It specifies CASSGRTGGSQPQHF. Full variable domain (remainder filled in from reference TRBV19 and TRBJ1-5): DGGITQSPKYLFRKEGQNVTLSCEQNLNHDAMYWYRQDPGQGLRLIYYSQIVNDFQKGDIAEGYSVSREKKESFPLTVTSAQKNPTAFYLCASSGRTGGSQPQHFGDGTRLSIL.

The CDR3 sequence: CASRGRAGGYNEQFF. The CDR3 DNA sequence: TGTGCCAGCAGAGGGAGAGCGGGGGGGTACAATGAGCAGTTCTTC. J is TRBJ2-1 and V is TRBV7-8, with TRBD2 identical over 10 bases. With V trimmed by 6 bases and J by 4 bases, 6 bases remained unmatched. Germline V lookup: CDR1 SGHVS, CDR2 FQNEAQ. CDR3 length: 15 residues.

This clone was picked up a small number of times. The V call is TRBV4-1, the J call TRBJ1-2; unclear D gene. Per germline, CDR1 MGHRA and CDR2 YSYEKL. V lost 1 base and J lost 4, with 10 bases in between. The CDR3 is made up of 14 amino acids. The CDR3 DNA follows: TGCGCCAGCAGCCAAGTAGGAGGCGGCTATGGCTACACCTTC. Its translation is CASSQVGGGYGYTF.

The V and J genes are TRBV7-2 and TRBJ2-3; TRBD2 matches at 7 bases. The CDR3 totals 14 residues. V dropped 5 bases and J dropped 6; count of bases not matched to a gene: 8. CDR1 is SGHTA and CDR2 is FQGNSA in the germline V gene. In nucleotides, the CDR3 is TGTGCCAGCAGCCCCGTGGGGGGGTCGGATACGCAGTATTTT. Its translation is CASSPVGGSDTQYF.

J is TRBJ1-2 and V is TRBV10-3; TRBD1 matches 10 bases. The CDR3 loop spans 14 amino acids. V trimming: 4 bases; J trimming: 5 bases; junction bases outside the gene matches: 4. Germline assignment: CDR1 ENHRY and CDR2 SYGVKD. The CDR3 spells CAISGGQGTYGYTF. CDR3 in DNA: TGTGCCATCAGTGGGGGACAGGGGACTTATGGCTACACCTTC.

The V and J genes are TRBV7-6 and TRBJ2-2, with D perhaps matching TRBD2 (5 bases). V lost 1 base, J lost 7 bases, and 13 bases lay in between. Germline V gene lookup returns CDR1 SGHVS and CDR2 FNYEAQ. The CDR3 sequence is 15 residues long. This CDR3 reads CASSLVGSEGGELFF. CDR3 in DNA: TGTGCCAGCAGCTTAGTGGGCTCCGAGGGCGGGGAGCTGTTTTTT.

The chain combines TRBV6-5 with TRBJ2-7; possible D gene TRBD1, 5 bases. The CDR3 is made up of 14 amino acids. Germline V lookup: CDR1 MNHEY, CDR2 SVGAGI. Trimming pared 0 bases from V and 2 bases from J, leaving 8 bases between. CDR3 protein: CASSYSYRTYEQYF. In nucleotides, the CDR3 is TGTGCCAGCAGTTACTCGTACAGGACCTACGAGCAGTACTTC.

The gene calls are TRBV7-9 and TRBJ1-4, with no clear D. The CDR3 is made up of 13 amino acids. V lost 11 bases and J 3 bases, leaving 13 bases between the germline ends. Germline V lookup: CDR1 SEHNR, CDR2 FQNEAQ (reference sequence). This CDR3 is CAYRRGSNEKLFF. CDR3 DNA sequence: TGTGCCTATCGTCGGGGATCTAATGAAAAACTGTTTTTT.

This clone was picked up a small number of times. The chain joins TRBV5-4 to TRBJ1-1; the match to TRBD1 covers 8 bases. The V and J ends lost 1 base and 6 bases, in that order; junction bases with no gene match: 2. The CDR3 runs 13 residues. Germline V gene lookup returns CDR1 SGHNT and CDR2 YYREEE (reference sequence). The CDR3 DNA sequence: TGTGCCAGCAGCTTGACAGGGGGGTCTGAAGCTTTCTTT. It specifies CASSLTGGSEAFF. Drawing the rest from reference TRBV5-4 and TRBJ1-1, the complete variable domain is ETGVTQSPTHLIKTRGQQVTLRCSSQSGHNTVSWYQQALGQGPQFIFQYYREEENGRGNFPPRFSGLQFPNYSSELNVNALELDDSALYLCASSLTGGSEAFFGQGTRLTVV.